The rows below give T cell receptor beta chains drawn from one sample of a study of beta chain features in type 1 diabetes. Measured with immunoSEQ multiplex PCR; TCRdb has only the in-frame clones, and not every one. The data contain about 620,000 clones, roughly 15% of them singletons. The material sequenced was naive CD4+ T cells from blood. The receptors were sampled from a man aged 18 to 29 in good health. CDR3s include the opening cysteine and the closing phenylalanine or tryptophan. D genes are given only for firm matches. Part of the rows lack a size; the others show once, few, many or a class for expanded clones.

V	J	size	D	DNA	CDR3
TRBV25-1	TRBJ1-1	-	-	TGTGCCAGCAGTGTGGGGGGGATGAACACTGAAGCTTTCTTT	CASSVGGMNTEAFF
TRBV5-4	TRBJ2-7	few	TRBD2	TGTGCCAGCAGCAGAAGCGGGAGAAGCTCCTACGAGCAGTACTTC	CASSRSGRSSYEQYF
TRBV11-2	TRBJ2-7	-	-	TGTGCCAGCAGCTTAGACAGGGCCCTGATCGGGAACGGGCAGTACTTC	CASSLDRALIGNGQYF
TRBV28	TRBJ1-2	few	-	TGTGCCAGCAGCGAGGTCGCTAACTATGGCTACACCTTC	CASSEVANYGYTF
TRBV19	TRBJ1-6	-	TRBD1	TGTGCCAGTAGTACCGAACAGGGGGCAGGGTCACCCCTCCACTTT	CASSTEQGAGSPLHF
TRBV7-8	TRBJ1-1	few	-	TGTGCCAGCAGCTTAGCCCCCGCAGGGAACACTGAAGCTTTCTTT	CASSLAPAGNTEAFF
TRBV6-1	TRBJ1-5	-	TRBD1	TGTGCCAGCACTGTACAGGGGGCTCAGCCCCAGCATTTT	CASTVQGAQPQHF
TRBV13	TRBJ1-6	few	-	TGTGCCAGCAGCTTAGGACAGGACCGATCACCCCTCCACTTT	CASSLGQDRSPLHF
TRBV7-6	TRBJ2-1	-	-	TGTGCCAGCAGCTTAGGGGTGTGGGGAGGTTACGACAATGAGCAGTTCTTC	CASSLGVWGGYDNEQFF
TRBV30	TRBJ1-5	once	TRBD1	TGTGCCTGGGAGGACAGGGACGGTCAGCCCCAGCATTTT	CAWEDRDGQPQHF
TRBV18	TRBJ2-7	-	-	TGTGCCAGCTCACCACCAGGAGGAACCTACGAGCAGTACTTC	CASSPPGGTYEQYF
TRBV10-3	TRBJ2-1	-	TRBD2	TGTGCCATCAGTACTGCGGGACTAGCGGACCTCAACAATGAGCAGTTCTTC	CAISTAGLADLNNEQFF
TRBV27	TRBJ2-7	-	TRBD2	TGTGCCAGCAGTTTCGGCGGGTATCGTCGGACTAGCGTAAAGTACGAGCAGTACTTC	CASSFGGYRRTSVKYEQYF
TRBV19	TRBJ2-1	-	-	TGTGCCAGTCGTTGGACTGTACGGCTAGGGGATGAGCAGTTCTTC	CASRWTVRLGDEQFF
TRBV7-9	TRBJ1-1	few	-	TGTGCCAGCAGCTTAGGGAAAGGTAGGACTGAAGCTTTCTTT	CASSLGKGRTEAFF
TRBV18	TRBJ1-1	-	TRBD1	TGTGCCAGCTCACCGGACAGGGGGCGGGCTGAAGCTTTCTTT	CASSPDRGRAEAFF
TRBV30	TRBJ2-7	few	-	TGTGCCTGGAATCCCGGCGGACGGCCGACCTACGAGCAGTACTTC	CAWNPGGRPTYEQYF
TRBV19	TRBJ2-1	few	-	TGTGCCAGTAGTTCACGGGTCAGGGTTGAGCAGTTCTTC	CASSSRVRVEQFF
TRBV7-6	TRBJ1-5	few	-	TGTGCCAGCAGCCCTCGACGGAATCAGCCCCAGCATTTT	CASSPRRNQPQHF
TRBV2	TRBJ2-3	few	TRBD2	TGTGCCAGCAGCCAAGCCAGGACTAGCTCGACAGATACGCAGTATTTT	CASSQARTSSTDTQYF
TRBV10-3	TRBJ2-2	few	-	TGTGCCAGTCAGGGCACCGGGGAGCTGTTTTTT	CASQGTGELFF
TRBV29-1	TRBJ2-2	few	TRBD1	TGCAGCGTGACGGACAGGGGGACCGGGGAGCTGTTTTTT	CSVTDRGTGELFF
TRBV10-3	TRBJ1-1	few	TRBD1	TGTGCCATCAGGAGGCAGGGGGCCGGGGACACTGAAGCTTTCTTT	CAIRRQGAGDTEAFF
TRBV6-5	TRBJ1-2	-	-	TGTGCCAGCAGCCTCCTGGGTTTACTTGGCTACACCTTC	CASSLLGLLGYTF
TRBV6-5	TRBJ1-2	-	-	TGTGCCAGCAGCCTAGTCCCTAGTAGGGACTATGGCTACACCTTC	CASSLVPSRDYGYTF
TRBV28	TRBJ1-1	few	TRBD1	TGTGCCAGCAGTTTATGGACAGGGAGTGGCGCTGAAGCTTTCTTT	CASSLWTGSGAEAFF
TRBV9	TRBJ2-7	-	TRBD1	TGTGCCAGCAGCGCCGGACAGGGGGCGGGTGAGCAGTACTTC	CASSAGQGAGEQYF
TRBV5-4	TRBJ2-4	-	-	TGTGCCAGCAGCCGGCGACCAGGGGAAGAGGGCTCAAACATTCAGTACTTC	CASSRRPGEEGSNIQYF
TRBV7-2	TRBJ2-1	-	-	TGTGCCAGCAGCCCAGGTAACTACAATGAGCAGTTCTTC	CASSPGNYNEQFF
TRBV5-4	TRBJ2-5	few	TRBD2	TGTGCCAGCAGCGCTGGGACCGCGGGGGGCGGGGAGACCCAGTACTTC	CASSAGTAGGGETQYF
TRBV7-7	TRBJ1-4	-	TRBD1	TGTGCTAGCAGCTCGTCGGACAGGGGCTTAAAGAAACTGTTTTTT	CASSSSDRGLKKLFF
TRBV28	TRBJ2-7	-	TRBD2	TGTGCCAGCCAAAGACTAGCGAACGAGCAGTACTTC	CASQRLANEQYF
TRBV7-9	TRBJ2-6	-	-	TGTGCCAGCAGCTACCACTGGCGGTCCGGTGGGGCCAACGTCCTGACTTTC	CASSYHWRSGGANVLTF
TRBV6-5	TRBJ2-5	few	TRBD1	TGTGCCAGCAGTTACTCTGGGACAGGGAAAGAGACCCAGTACTTC	CASSYSGTGKETQYF
TRBV7-2	TRBJ1-1	-	-	TGTGCCAGCAGCTTAGTTGGGGGGCAAACTGAAGCTTTCTTT	CASSLVGGQTEAFF
TRBV5-1	TRBJ2-3	-	TRBD2	TGCGCCAGCAGCTGGCGGGGGACCCCCAGGGAGGATACGCAGTATTTT	CASSWRGTPREDTQYF
TRBV10-3	TRBJ2-7	few	-	TGTGCCATCAGTTCGAGCTCCTACGAGCAGTACTTC	CAISSSSYEQYF
TRBV4-3	TRBJ2-4	-	-	TGCGCCAGCAGCCAAGAGGTGGGCTTAGCCAAAAACATTCAGTACTTC	CASSQEVGLAKNIQYF
TRBV30	TRBJ1-2	-	-	TGTGCCTGGACCAGGGACATTGGAGGGTATGGCTACACCTTC	CAWTRDIGGYGYTF
TRBV28	TRBJ2-1	few	TRBD2	TGTGCCAGCCCCCCTAGCGGGCGGAACTCCTACAATGAGCAGTTCTTC	CASPPSGRNSYNEQFF
TRBV5-4	TRBJ2-2	-	TRBD2	TGTGCCAGCAGCCTGTGGGAGGGGATGAACACCGGGGAGCTGTTTTTT	CASSLWEGMNTGELFF
TRBV5-4	TRBJ2-3	few	-	TGTGCCAGCAGCCTGGCCGGGACGGCTAGCACAGATACGCAGTATTTT	CASSLAGTASTDTQYF
TRBV5-1	TRBJ2-7	few	-	TGCGCCAGCAGCTTGGCCCCCGGCTCCTACGAGCAGTACTTC	CASSLAPGSYEQYF
TRBV11-3	TRBJ2-7	-	TRBD1	TGTGCCAGCAGCTTAGGTGGACAGGGGTCTTACGAGCAGTACTTC	CASSLGGQGSYEQYF
TRBV30	TRBJ2-1	few	-	TGTGCCTGGGCCCAATTGGCGACCGTCAATGAGCAGTTCTTC	CAWAQLATVNEQFF
TRBV28	TRBJ2-5	few	TRBD1	TGTGCCTCGAACCCAGGGACAGCCTACCTTCAAGAGACCCAGTACTTC	CASNPGTAYLQETQYF
TRBV5-1	TRBJ1-6	-	TRBD1	TGCGCCAGCAGCTTGGCCGGACAGGGCAGGTCACCCCTCCACTTT	CASSLAGQGRSPLHF
TRBV14	TRBJ1-4	few	-	TGTGCCAGCAGCCAAAATCTGTACGAAAAACTGTTTTTT	CASSQNLYEKLFF
TRBV4-3	TRBJ1-2	few	-	TGCGCCAGCAGCCAAGCGGGCAGTAACTATGGCTACACCTTC	CASSQAGSNYGYTF
TRBV27	TRBJ2-4	-	-	TGTGCCAGCAGTTTATTCGCGTTAGGGGGGGAAAACATTCAGTACTTC	CASSLFALGGENIQYF
TRBV27	TRBJ2-6	few	-	TGTGCCAGCAGTTTATCTGGGGCCAACGTCCTGACTTTC	CASSLSGANVLTF
TRBV2	TRBJ2-2	-	-	TGTGCCAGCAGTGAAGTCAGGGTAAACACCGGGGAGCTGTTTTTT	CASSEVRVNTGELFF